This entry is about one T cell receptor beta chain. Its antigen remains unidentified. TCRdb re-analysed the RT-PCR reads in MiXCR, keeping a single row per CDR3 protein. The sample holds approximately 530,000 distinct CDR3 sequences, approximately 7.7% seen once. The data belong to a study of response to subunit inactivated influenza vaccine. Study outcomes and limitations: Researchers suggested that each seasonal influenza vaccination recruits few new T cells.

Germline V gene data show CDR1 as MNHEY and CDR2 as SVGEGT. The CDR3 loop spans 14 amino acids. After removal of 4 bases from V and 3 bases from J, the junction contained 3 bases not matched to a gene. The V call is TRBV6-2 or TRBV6-3, the J call TRBJ1-5, with TRBD1 matching over 7 bases. The source was PBMCs from blood, collected less than 30 months after vaccination. The origin of this receptor is a man in his fifties or sixties who received an inactivated influenza vaccine. CDR3 DNA: TGTGCCAGCAGTTGGGACAGCCCCAATCAGCCCCAGCATTTT. Translated: CASSWDSPNQPQHF.